A selection of T cell receptor beta chains follows, all from one sample in a study of T cell responses to AZD1222 COVID-19 vaccine. Sequencing used immunoSEQ multiplex PCR; TCRdb keeps in-frame clones, though not all of them. The repertoire includes about 18,000 clones, around 92% of them detected once, and roughly 8.7% sits in the top ten. Sequenced here: peripheral blood, sampled 28 days after the second AZD1222 dose. Receptor source: an adult who received the AZD1222 COVID-19 vaccine. The CDR3 runs from the conserved cysteine through the conserved F or W. The order of the fields is J gene, CDR3 length, V gene, clone size, D gene, CDR3 protein, CDR3 DNA. D genes are given only for firm matches. Part of the rows lack a size; the others show once, few, many or a class for expanded clones.

TRBJ2-3 | 16 | TRBV5-4 | - | TRBD2 | CASSWDSGATTDTQYF | TGTGCCAGCAGCTGGGATAGCGGGGCCACAACGGATACGCAGTATTTT
TRBJ2-5 | 14 | TRBV5-4 | few | - | CASSVYGDGETQYF | TGTGCCAGCAGCGTGTATGGGGACGGGGAGACCCAGTACTTC
TRBJ2-2 | 14 | TRBV19 | - | - | CASGWGTNTGELFF | TGTGCCAGTGGGTGGGGGACGAACACCGGGGAGCTGTTTTTT
TRBJ2-3 | 13 | TRBV24-1 | - | - | CATGDSLTDTQYF | TGTGCCACGGGTGACAGTCTCACAGATACGCAGTATTTT
TRBJ2-5 | 14 | TRBV29-1 | - | - | CSVSGIVVGETQYF | TGCAGCGTATCAGGAATCGTCGTCGGTGAGACCCAGTACTTC
TRBJ2-2 | 16 | TRBV10-2 | - | - | CASSESRVGGSGELFF | TGCGCCAGCAGTGAGTCTCGGGTGGGGGGATCCGGGGAGCTGTTTTTT
TRBJ1-4 | 15 | TRBV5-8 | - | - | CASSFGRESNEKLFF | TGTGCCAGCAGCTTCGGACGGGAATCAAATGAAAAACTGTTTTTT
TRBJ1-1 | 13 | TRBV5-1 | - | - | CASRNGQNTEAFF | TGCGCCAGCAGAAACGGACAGAACACTGAAGCTTTCTTT
TRBJ2-7 | 12 | TRBV30 | - | TRBD2 | CACLAGNYEQYF | TGTGCCTGCTTAGCGGGAAACTACGAGCAGTACTTC
TRBJ1-5 | 13 | TRBV19 | - | - | CASIGRDDQPQHF | TGTGCCAGTATCGGCAGGGATGATCAGCCCCAGCATTTT
TRBJ2-3 | 15 | TRBV11-3 | - | - | CASSFGLGSTDTQYF | TGTGCCAGCAGCTTTGGGCTGGGAAGCACAGATACGCAGTATTTT